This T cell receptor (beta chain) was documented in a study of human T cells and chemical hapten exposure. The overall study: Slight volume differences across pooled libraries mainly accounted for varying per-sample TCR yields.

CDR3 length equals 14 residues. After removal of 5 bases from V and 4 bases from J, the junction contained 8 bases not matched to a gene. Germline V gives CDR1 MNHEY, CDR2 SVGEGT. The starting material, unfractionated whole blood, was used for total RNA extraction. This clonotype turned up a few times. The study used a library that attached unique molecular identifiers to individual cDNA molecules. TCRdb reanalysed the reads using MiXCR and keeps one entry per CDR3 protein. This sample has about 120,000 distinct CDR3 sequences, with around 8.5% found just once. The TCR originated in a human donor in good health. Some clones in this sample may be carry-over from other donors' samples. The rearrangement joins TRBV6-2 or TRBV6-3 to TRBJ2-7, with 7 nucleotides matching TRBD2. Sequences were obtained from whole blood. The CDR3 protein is CASSTPGLPYEQYF. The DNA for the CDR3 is TGTGCCAGCAGTACCCCGGGACTACCTTACGAGCAGTACTTC.